Listed below are T cell receptor beta chains from one sample, sequenced in a study of OX40 agonist ivuxolimab in advanced cancers. Profiling relied on immunoSEQ multiplex PCR, and the TCRdb table lists in-frame clones only, not all of them. The sample yields 50,000 to 75,000 clones, 83% seen once. The material sequenced was CD4+ or CD8+ T cells sorted from blood, taken in a trial of the OX40 agonist ivuxolimab. All receptors come from an adult with an advanced solid tumor such as melanoma, head and neck, liver or kidney cancer. Both conserved end residues are part of each CDR3. D genes are given only for firm matches. Part of the rows lack a size; the others show once, few, many or a class for expanded clones.

cdr3_nt cdr3_aa j_call clone_size d_call v_call
TGTGCCAGTAGTATAAGGGCTAGCGGGGGGATTTACAGCTCCTACAATGAGCAGTTCTTC CASSIRASGGIYSSYNEQFF TRBJ2-1 - TRBD2 TRBV19
TGTGCCAGCAGTGACCTGGGCCCGCTTAACACTGAAGCTTTCTTT CASSDLGPLNTEAFF TRBJ1-1 - - TRBV2
TGTGCCAGCAGAGTTACAGGGTTACCCACTGAAGCTTTCTTT CASRVTGLPTEAFF TRBJ1-1 - - TRBV2
TGTGCCAGCACTCCTGCAACCTCCTACGAGCAGTACTTC CASTPATSYEQYF TRBJ2-7 - - TRBV6-6
TGTGCCAGTAGTCCACCCCGACAGACCTACCAAGAGACCCAGTACTTC CASSPPRQTYQETQYF TRBJ2-5 few - TRBV19
TGTGCCAGCACCATAATCGGGCAGACCCAGTACTTC CASTIIGQTQYF TRBJ2-5 once - TRBV2
TGTGCCAGTAACGCTGGAATCCAAGAGACCCAGTACTTC CASNAGIQETQYF TRBJ2-5 - - TRBV19
TGTGCCAGCTCACCGCGACAGGGGGCGTTCGGAAACACCATATATTTT CASSPRQGAFGNTIYF TRBJ1-3 - TRBD1 TRBV18
TGCGCCAGCAGCTGGCAGGACAGGAGCGCAGATACGCAGTATTTT CASSWQDRSADTQYF TRBJ2-3 - TRBD1 TRBV5-1
TGTGCCAGCTCACCACAGCCAGGTGACTACAATGAGCAGTTCTTC CASSPQPGDYNEQFF TRBJ2-1 few - TRBV18
TGTGCCAGCAGCACCCAGAGCGGGGGGGCCGGCCATGAGCAGTTCTTC CASSTQSGGAGHEQFF TRBJ2-1 - TRBD2 TRBV9
TGTGCCAGCAGACCGGGTGGCAGGCCAGATGGCTACACCTTC CASRPGGRPDGYTF TRBJ1-2 - - TRBV7-2
TGCGCCAGCAGCTTGGAGGGACGGGAGCGCACAGATACGCAGTATTTT CASSLEGRERTDTQYF TRBJ2-3 - - TRBV5-1
TGTGCCAGAAGCTTGTTGGGCAATCTGGTGGATAGCAATCAGCCCCAGCATTTT CARSLLGNLVDSNQPQHF TRBJ1-5 - - TRBV5-3
TGTGCCAGCAGTACACAAGCAACGGATAATAATTCACCCCTCCACTTT CASSTQATDNNSPLHF TRBJ1-6 - - TRBV2
TGTGCCAGTAGTATATCGAGGGACAATCAGCCCCAGCATTTT CASSISRDNQPQHF TRBJ1-5 few - TRBV19
TGTGCCAGCAGAGTAGAGGGGGCAGATACGCAGTATTTT CASRVEGADTQYF TRBJ2-3 many - TRBV28
TGTGCCACCCCGGCAGGGGCTGTCTTTTACGAGCAGTACTTC CATPAGAVFYEQYF TRBJ2-7 - - TRBV6-5
TGTGCCAGCAGCGACGACAGGCGCATTCAGTACTTC CASSDDRRIQYF TRBJ2-4 - - TRBV7-2
TGTGCCAGCAGCTTGGGCCAGGGATTGACCCCTGAAGCTTTCTTT CASSLGQGLTPEAFF TRBJ1-1 - - TRBV11-3
TGTGCCAGCAGTTACTCGGGCAGTATGAACACTGAAGCTTTCTTT CASSYSGSMNTEAFF TRBJ1-1 - - TRBV6-5
TGCGCCAGCAGCTTGGGACTAGTGGCAGATACGCAGTATTTT CASSLGLVADTQYF TRBJ2-3 - - TRBV5-1
TGTGCCAGCAGTATCCAGGCCCATAACACCGGGGAGCTGTTTTTT CASSIQAHNTGELFF TRBJ2-2 - - TRBV28
TGTGCCAGTAGTATAGTTCCCGGGGGCTCCTACGAGCAGTACTTC CASSIVPGGSYEQYF TRBJ2-7 - - TRBV19
TGTGCCAGCAGCTCGACTAGCGGGGTCCAGGCCTACGAGCAGTACTTC CASSSTSGVQAYEQYF TRBJ2-7 - TRBD2 TRBV7-2
TGTGCCAGCAGTTTAACAGGGGGCGCAGTCCGTTCACCCCTCCACTTT CASSLTGGAVRSPLHF TRBJ1-6 - TRBD1 TRBV27
TGTGCCAGCAGTCTCGGATCGAACACTGAAGCTTTCTTT CASSLGSNTEAFF TRBJ1-1 - - TRBV6-5
TGTGCCAGCAGCTCCCGACAGGGTGGGGATTCACCCCTCCACTTT CASSSRQGGDSPLHF TRBJ1-6 - TRBD1 TRBV7-6
TGTGCCAGCAGTTTATCGAAAACCCCCAGGAGGGAAGGATACAATGAGCAGTTCTTC CASSLSKTPRREGYNEQFF TRBJ2-1 - - TRBV27
TGTGCCAGCAGCGCATCTGGACTAGCGGACAATGAGCAGTTCTTC CASSASGLADNEQFF TRBJ2-1 few TRBD2 TRBV11-3
TGTGCCACCCTACAAGGTCTAAGTGGAAACACCATATATTTT CATLQGLSGNTIYF TRBJ1-3 once - TRBV7-9
TGTGCCAGCAGTCTAGACAGGGGGGACGAGCAGTACTTC CASSLDRGDEQYF TRBJ2-7 - TRBD1 TRBV7-3
TGTGCCAGCAAGGGCCTGGCACAAGAGACCCAGTACTTC CASKGLAQETQYF TRBJ2-5 - - TRBV2
TGTGCCAGCAGCTTCGAAGGGGGCCGAAGTGAAAAACTGTTTTTT CASSFEGGRSEKLFF TRBJ1-4 - TRBD1 TRBV7-2
TGCGCCAGCAAGGTTCAGGGCAGTACTGAAGCTTTCTTT CASKVQGSTEAFF TRBJ1-1 - - TRBV5-1
TGTGCCAGCAGCCTCGGGACAGTTCGGAAGGAGACCCAGTACTTC CASSLGTVRKETQYF TRBJ2-5 - TRBD1 TRBV7-9
TGTGCCAGCAGCCACAACTACAGGGTAGATGGCTACACCTTC CASSHNYRVDGYTF TRBJ1-2 - - TRBV7-9
TGTGCCAGCAGCTTTATGGGACTATCCCAAGAGACCCAGTACTTC CASSFMGLSQETQYF TRBJ2-5 - TRBD2 TRBV5-6
TGTGCCAGCAGTTTATCCCTAGGTGATCAGCCCCAGCATTTT CASSLSLGDQPQHF TRBJ1-5 - - TRBV28
TGTGCCAGCAGCTGGGGGGGCGACAGGGATGGTTTGAGGGGCACCTTC CASSWGGDRDGLRGTF TRBJ1-2 - TRBD1 TRBV5-4
TGTGCCAGCACTGATGGAGGGTGGGAGACCCAGTACTTC CASTDGGWETQYF TRBJ2-5 - - TRBV7-2
TGTGCCAGCAGCTTAAACGGGGGGGCCTCTACGGAGACCCAGTACTTC CASSLNGGASTETQYF TRBJ2-5 - TRBD2 TRBV7-3